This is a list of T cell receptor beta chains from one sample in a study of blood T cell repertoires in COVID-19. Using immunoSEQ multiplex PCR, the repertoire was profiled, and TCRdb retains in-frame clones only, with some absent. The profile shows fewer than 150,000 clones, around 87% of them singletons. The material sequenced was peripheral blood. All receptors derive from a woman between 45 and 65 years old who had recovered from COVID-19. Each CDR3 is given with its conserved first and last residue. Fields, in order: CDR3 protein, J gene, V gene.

CASSVSPAGTYEQYF | TRBJ2-7 | TRBV6-4
CAWSRGTEAFF | TRBJ1-1 | TRBV30
CASGGTANTGELFF | TRBJ2-2 | TRBV3-1/TRBV3-2
CASSKNVELTSGETQYF | TRBJ2-5 | TRBV21-1
CASSDTGFSGNTIYF | TRBJ1-3 | TRBV2
CASSSRLAGDTQYF | TRBJ2-3 | TRBV5-4
CASGSARTSGSAGEQFF | TRBJ2-1 | TRBV12-5
CASRVQGRTEAFF | TRBJ1-1 | TRBV7-2
CASSIGGANSPLHF | TRBJ1-6 | TRBV18
CSGWTSNYGYTF | TRBJ1-2 | TRBV29-1
CASSQSGQNTDTQYF | TRBJ2-3 | TRBV4-3
CATSGRPGLAGVSTGELFF | TRBJ2-2 | TRBV24-1
CASRAPGTGGTEAFF | TRBJ1-1 | TRBV19
CASSQAGGSEQYF | TRBJ2-7 | TRBV3-1/TRBV3-2
CATRDRDNNSPLHF | TRBJ1-6 | TRBV19
CASSVGSDGRVTEAFF | TRBJ1-1 | TRBV9
CASRGRDGNTIYF | TRBJ1-3 | TRBV28
CASIGAGGASPLHF | TRBJ1-6 | TRBV25-1
CASSLAGEQYF | TRBJ2-7 | TRBV7-9
CASSSSRGSEQYF | TRBJ2-7 | TRBV7-8
CAWSRTGGYNEQFF | TRBJ2-1 | TRBV30
CASNRGLSYNEQFF | TRBJ2-1 | TRBV19
CASSFPSGDTDTQYF | TRBJ2-3 | TRBV5-5
CASSRDPITGTQYF | TRBJ2-5 | TRBV7-6
CASSNPNFGEGTDTQYF | TRBJ2-3 | TRBV7-8
CAWRPDTNYEQYF | TRBJ2-7 | TRBV30
CASSLGAGYTF | TRBJ1-2 | TRBV11-2
CASSPEVTVLANEQFF | TRBJ2-1 | TRBV7-6
CASSLGGQGNYGYTF | TRBJ1-2 | TRBV11-3
CASRGQGAGEQFF | TRBJ2-1 | TRBV27
CASSEALPGLEVENTIYF | TRBJ1-3 | TRBV2
CASSEFLAGGNTGELFF | TRBJ2-2 | TRBV7-9
CASSYPRTGGGYGYTF | TRBJ1-2 | TRBV6-2/TRBV6-3
CASSYLDRAYGYTF | TRBJ1-2 | TRBV6-5
CASMGSLNTGELFF | TRBJ2-2 | TRBV19
CASSPLTGVSYNEQFF | TRBJ2-1 | TRBV5-1
CASSPGLDRETQYF | TRBJ2-5 | TRBV11-2